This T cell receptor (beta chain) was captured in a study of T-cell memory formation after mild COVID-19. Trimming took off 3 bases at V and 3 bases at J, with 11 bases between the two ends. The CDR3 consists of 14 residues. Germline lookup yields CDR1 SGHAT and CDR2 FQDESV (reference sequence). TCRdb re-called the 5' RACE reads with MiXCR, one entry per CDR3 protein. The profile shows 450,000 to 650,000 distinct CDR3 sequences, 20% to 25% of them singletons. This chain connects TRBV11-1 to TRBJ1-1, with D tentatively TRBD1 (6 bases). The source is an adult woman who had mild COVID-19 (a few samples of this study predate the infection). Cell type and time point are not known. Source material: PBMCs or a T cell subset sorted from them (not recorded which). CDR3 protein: CASSFRGFDTEAFF. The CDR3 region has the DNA TGTGCCAGCAGCTTCAGGGGTTTTGACACTGAAGCTTTCTTT.